These T cell receptor beta chains were read from a single sample in a study of STAT5B mutations in CD4+ large granular lymphocyte leukemia. The protocol was immunoSEQ multiplex PCR, while the TCRdb copy is restricted to in-frame clones and leaves out a portion. The table has about 30,000 clones, nearly 90% seen once. Sequencing was done on a sample of CD4+ T cells from blood buffy coats. These TCRs come from a human donor in good health. Both conserved end residues are part of each CDR3. The D gene is left open where the match is weak. The listing skips clone size in some rows; elsewhere it reads once, few, many or a size class.

d_gene: .; abundance: .; j_gene: TRBJ1-2; v_gene: TRBV6-1; len: 12; CDR3aa: CASSESGYGYTF; CDR3nt: TGTGCCAGCAGTGAATCGGGCTATGGCTACACCTTC
d_gene: TRBD2; abundance: .; j_gene: TRBJ2-7; v_gene: TRBV6-5; len: 15; CDR3aa: CASSAGLAGAGEQYF; CDR3nt: TGTGCCAGCAGCGCCGGACTAGCGGGAGCGGGGGAGCAGTACTTC
d_gene: TRBD2; abundance: .; j_gene: TRBJ2-7; v_gene: TRBV6-1; len: 17; CDR3aa: CASSEWTSGRYSYEQYF; CDR3nt: TGTGCCAGCAGTGAGTGGACTAGCGGGAGGTACTCCTACGAGCAGTACTTC
d_gene: .; abundance: .; j_gene: TRBJ2-2; v_gene: TRBV7-2; len: 12; CDR3aa: CASSFGGGELFF; CDR3nt: TGTGCCAGCAGCTTCGGAGGTGGGGAGCTGTTTTTT
d_gene: .; abundance: .; j_gene: TRBJ2-7; v_gene: TRBV27; len: 14; CDR3aa: CATRERVGYYEQYF; CDR3nt: TGTGCCACCCGGGAAAGGGTGGGGTACTACGAGCAGTACTTC
d_gene: TRBD2; abundance: .; j_gene: TRBJ2-2; v_gene: TRBV11-3; len: 15; CDR3aa: CASSFAGVNTGELFF; CDR3nt: TGTGCCAGCAGCTTCGCGGGAGTGAACACCGGGGAGCTGTTTTTT
d_gene: .; abundance: few; j_gene: TRBJ1-5; v_gene: TRBV19; len: 15; CDR3aa: CASSTRQIANQPQHF; CDR3nt: TGTGCCAGTAGTACCAGACAGATAGCCAATCAGCCCCAGCATTTT
d_gene: TRBD2; abundance: .; j_gene: TRBJ2-7; v_gene: TRBV29-1; len: 14; CDR3aa: CSVGTSGNSYEQYF; CDR3nt: TGCAGCGTTGGGACTAGCGGGAACTCCTACGAGCAGTACTTC
d_gene: .; abundance: .; j_gene: TRBJ1-1; v_gene: TRBV18; len: 13; CDR3aa: CASSGGLNTEAFF; CDR3nt: TGTGCCAGCTCAGGCGGACTGAACACTGAAGCTTTCTTT
d_gene: .; abundance: .; j_gene: TRBJ2-2; v_gene: TRBV2; len: 14; CDR3aa: CASSGAGYAGELFF; CDR3nt: TGTGCCAGCAGTGGCGCGGGGTACGCCGGGGAGCTGTTTTTT
d_gene: .; abundance: .; j_gene: TRBJ2-1; v_gene: TRBV5-6; len: 16; CDR3aa: CASSRRRSASYNEQFF; CDR3nt: TGTGCCAGCAGCAGAAGACGGTCAGCGTCCTACAATGAGCAGTTCTTC
d_gene: .; abundance: .; j_gene: TRBJ2-7; v_gene: TRBV28; len: 16; CDR3aa: CASSDPAGTDAYEQYF; CDR3nt: TGTGCCAGCAGCGATCCGGCCGGGACGGACGCCTACGAGCAGTACTTC
d_gene: .; abundance: once; j_gene: TRBJ2-5; v_gene: TRBV7-3; len: 15; CDR3aa: CASSFKGTGRETQYF; CDR3nt: TGTGCCAGCAGCTTCAAGGGGACGGGACGAGAGACCCAGTACTTC
d_gene: TRBD2; abundance: .; j_gene: TRBJ2-7; v_gene: TRBV7-8; len: 15; CDR3aa: CASRLTSGSSYEQYF; CDR3nt: TGTGCCAGCAGGCTGACTAGCGGGAGCTCCTACGAGCAGTACTTC
d_gene: .; abundance: once; j_gene: TRBJ2-1; v_gene: TRBV7-2; len: 15; CDR3aa: CASSLAVDRSNEQFF; CDR3nt: TGTGCCAGCAGCTTAGCCGTAGACCGGTCCAATGAGCAGTTCTTC
d_gene: .; abundance: .; j_gene: TRBJ1-5; v_gene: TRBV6-6; len: 15; CDR3aa: CASSLKVGLNQPQHF; CDR3nt: TGTGCCAGCTCCCTCAAGGTGGGATTGAATCAGCCCCAGCATTTT
d_gene: .; abundance: .; j_gene: TRBJ2-7; v_gene: TRBV15; len: 15; CDR3aa: CATSGPGSPRYEQYF; CDR3nt: TGTGCCACCAGCGGTCCGGGATCCCCCCGATACGAGCAGTACTTC
d_gene: TRBD2; abundance: once; j_gene: TRBJ2-7; v_gene: TRBV4-1; len: 19; CDR3aa: CASSLLIPLAGLASNEQYF; CDR3nt: TGCGCCAGCAGCCTTCTAATCCCTTTGGCGGGACTAGCGTCCAACGAGCAGTACTTC
d_gene: .; abundance: .; j_gene: TRBJ1-5; v_gene: TRBV7-3; len: 14; CDR3aa: CASSLVGGDQPQHF; CDR3nt: TGTGCCAGCAGCTTAGTGGGGGGGGATCAGCCCCAGCATTTT
d_gene: TRBD1; abundance: .; j_gene: TRBJ1-1; v_gene: TRBV9; len: 14; CDR3aa: CASSADRTNTEAFF; CDR3nt: TGTGCCAGCAGCGCGGACAGGACGAACACTGAAGCTTTCTTT
d_gene: .; abundance: .; j_gene: TRBJ2-6; v_gene: TRBV4-3; len: 15; CDR3aa: CASSQRGSGANVLTF; CDR3nt: TGCGCCAGCAGCCAACGCGGCTCTGGGGCCAACGTCCTGACTTTC
d_gene: .; abundance: .; j_gene: TRBJ2-1; v_gene: TRBV7-6; len: 13; CDR3aa: CASSLVILREQFF; CDR3nt: TGTGCCAGCAGCTTAGTGATTTTGAGGGAGCAGTTCTTC
d_gene: TRBD2; abundance: .; j_gene: TRBJ2-1; v_gene: TRBV15; len: 16; CDR3aa: CATSARIAGGYNEQFF; CDR3nt: TGTGCCACCAGCGCCCGAATAGCGGGAGGCTACAATGAGCAGTTCTTC
d_gene: .; abundance: .; j_gene: TRBJ2-2; v_gene: TRBV5-4; len: 15; CDR3aa: CASSLGGGGAGELFF; CDR3nt: TGTGCCAGCAGCTTGGGTGGGGGAGGCGCCGGGGAGCTGTTTTTT
d_gene: .; abundance: .; j_gene: TRBJ2-1; v_gene: TRBV2; len: 15; CDR3aa: CASGNRAGVLVEQFF; CDR3nt: TGTGCCAGCGGGAACAGGGCAGGGGTATTAGTTGAGCAGTTCTTC
d_gene: TRBD2; abundance: once; j_gene: TRBJ2-3; v_gene: TRBV7-6; len: 16; CDR3aa: CASSLPTSGNTDTQYF; CDR3nt: TGTGCCAGCAGCCTGCCGACTAGCGGAAACACAGATACGCAGTATTTT
d_gene: .; abundance: .; j_gene: TRBJ2-3; v_gene: TRBV7-2; len: 13; CDR3aa: CASSRRATDTQYF; CDR3nt: TGTGCCAGCAGCCGGAGGGCCACAGATACGCAGTATTTT
d_gene: .; abundance: .; j_gene: TRBJ1-1; v_gene: TRBV4-3; len: 16; CDR3aa: CASSQETPRGNTEAFF; CDR3nt: TGCGCCAGCAGCCAAGAAACACCCCGGGGGAACACTGAAGCTTTCTTT
d_gene: .; abundance: .; j_gene: TRBJ2-1; v_gene: TRBV11-2; len: 14; CDR3aa: CASKGRGPGNEQFF; CDR3nt: TGTGCCAGCAAGGGGAGAGGGCCGGGTAATGAGCAGTTCTTC
d_gene: .; abundance: few; j_gene: TRBJ2-7; v_gene: TRBV18; len: 15; CDR3aa: CASSPPAGTPREQYF; CDR3nt: TGTGCCAGCTCACCACCTGCCGGGACCCCTCGCGAGCAGTACTTC
d_gene: TRBD1; abundance: .; j_gene: TRBJ2-5; v_gene: TRBV4-2; len: 14; CDR3aa: CASSQSDREETQYF; CDR3nt: TGTGCCAGCAGCCAATCGGACAGGGAAGAGACCCAGTACTTC
d_gene: .; abundance: .; j_gene: TRBJ1-1; v_gene: TRBV18; len: 14; CDR3aa: CASSQYRDGTEAFF; CDR3nt: TGTGCCAGCTCACAATACAGGGATGGCACTGAAGCTTTCTTT
d_gene: .; abundance: once; j_gene: TRBJ2-3; v_gene: TRBV21-1; len: 15; CDR3aa: CASSETGHSTDTQYF; CDR3nt: TGTGCCAGCAGCGAGACAGGGCACTCCACAGATACGCAGTATTTT
d_gene: .; abundance: once; j_gene: TRBJ2-3; v_gene: TRBV5-1; len: 14; CDR3aa: CASSLEGSTDTQYF; CDR3nt: TGCGCCAGCAGCTTGGAAGGTAGCACAGATACGCAGTATTTT
d_gene: .; abundance: .; j_gene: TRBJ2-1; v_gene: TRBV7-3; len: 15; CDR3aa: CASSPDTYSYNEQFF; CDR3nt: TGTGCCAGCAGCCCGGATACCTACTCCTACAATGAGCAGTTCTTC
d_gene: .; abundance: .; j_gene: TRBJ1-1; v_gene: TRBV11-2; len: 14; CDR3aa: CASSLETGNTEAFF; CDR3nt: TGTGCCAGCAGCTTAGAGACAGGGAACACTGAAGCTTTCTTT
d_gene: TRBD1; abundance: .; j_gene: TRBJ2-7; v_gene: TRBV7-9; len: 15; CDR3aa: CASSSGQGDSYEQYF; CDR3nt: TGTGCCAGCAGCTCGGGACAGGGAGATTCTTACGAGCAGTACTTC
d_gene: .; abundance: .; j_gene: TRBJ1-5; v_gene: TRBV7-2; len: 13; CDR3aa: CASSRDSNQPQHF; CDR3nt: TGTGCCAGCAGCAGAGATAGCAATCAGCCCCAGCATTTT
d_gene: .; abundance: .; j_gene: TRBJ2-2; v_gene: TRBV28; len: 13; CDR3aa: CASSFRGTGELFF; CDR3nt: TGTGCCAGCAGTTTCCGGGGAACCGGGGAGCTGTTTTTT
d_gene: .; abundance: .; j_gene: TRBJ2-2; v_gene: TRBV9; len: 16; CDR3aa: CASSLRGSHSTGELFF; CDR3nt: TGTGCCAGCAGCCTCCGAGGCTCTCACTCCACCGGGGAGCTGTTTTTT
d_gene: .; abundance: once; j_gene: TRBJ1-5; v_gene: TRBV28; len: 13; CDR3aa: CASSPGVYQPQHF; CDR3nt: TGTGCCAGCAGTCCCGGGGTTTATCAGCCCCAGCATTTT
d_gene: .; abundance: .; j_gene: TRBJ1-5; v_gene: TRBV19; len: 16; CDR3aa: CASSRGFSSSNQPQHF; CDR3nt: TGTGCCAGTAGCCGCGGGTTCAGCTCTAGCAATCAGCCCCAGCATTTT
d_gene: .; abundance: .; j_gene: TRBJ2-5; v_gene: TRBV11-2; len: 16; CDR3aa: CASSLDGGTVAETQYF; CDR3nt: TGTGCCAGCAGCTTAGATGGAGGGACTGTGGCGGAGACCCAGTACTTC
d_gene: .; abundance: .; j_gene: TRBJ1-2; v_gene: TRBV7-2; len: 11; CDR3aa: CARPDTGGYTF; CDR3nt: TGTGCCAGACCCGACACTGGCGGCTACACCTTC
d_gene: .; abundance: .; j_gene: TRBJ2-1; v_gene: TRBV28; len: 13; CDR3aa: CASSLGVWNEQFF; CDR3nt: TGTGCCAGCAGTTTAGGCGTCTGGAATGAGCAGTTCTTC
d_gene: .; abundance: .; j_gene: TRBJ2-7; v_gene: TRBV5-1; len: 15; CDR3aa: CASTVGGINSYEQYF; CDR3nt: TGCGCCAGTACCGTCGGCGGGATTAACTCCTACGAGCAGTACTTC
d_gene: .; abundance: .; j_gene: TRBJ2-7; v_gene: TRBV5-5; len: 14; CDR3aa: CASSLRDGSYEQYF; CDR3nt: TGTGCCAGCAGCCTACGGGACGGTTCCTACGAGCAGTACTTC